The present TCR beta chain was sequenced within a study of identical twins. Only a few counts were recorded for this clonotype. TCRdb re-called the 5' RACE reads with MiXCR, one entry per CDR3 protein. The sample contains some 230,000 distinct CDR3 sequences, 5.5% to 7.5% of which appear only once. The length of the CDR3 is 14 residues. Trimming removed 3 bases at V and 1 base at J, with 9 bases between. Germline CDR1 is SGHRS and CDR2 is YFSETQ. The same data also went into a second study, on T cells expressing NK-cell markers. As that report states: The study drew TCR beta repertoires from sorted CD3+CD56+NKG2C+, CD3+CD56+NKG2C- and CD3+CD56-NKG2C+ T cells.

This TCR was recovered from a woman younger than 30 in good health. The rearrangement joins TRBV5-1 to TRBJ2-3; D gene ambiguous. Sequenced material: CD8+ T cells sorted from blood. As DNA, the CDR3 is TGCGCCAGCAGCTCCGTCGTGGGCACAGATACGCAGTATTTT. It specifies CASSSVVGTDTQYF.